The sequence of this T cell receptor beta chain was determined in a study of TIL therapy for anti-PD-1-resistant metastatic lung cancer. Study results and caveats: After infusion, TIL clonotypes partly replaced peripheral T cells and declined over months.

Stated time point: pre-treatment sample, taken before nivolumab and TIL therapy. Per the germline V gene, CDR1 is MNHNS and CDR2 is SASEGT. The CDR3 length is 15 residues. J lost 6 bases, V lost 1 base, and 5 bases had no gene match. As concerns this clone: Its cognate antigen is unknown.

This was the immunoSEQ v3 assay. TCRdb keeps only in-frame clones here, not all; method: immunoSEQ multiplex PCR. The sample contains some 60,000 clones, around 63% of which appear only once. The sample in question was blood, obtained at baseline. The chain uses TRBV6-1 and TRBJ1-5, with 8 positions matching TRBD1. The receptor was isolated from a person aged 25 to 79 with non-small cell lung cancer. Here the CDR3 DNA reads TGTGCCAGCAGTGAAGGACAGGGGCCCTTTCAGCCCCAGCATTTT. The encoded protein is CASSEGQGPFQPQHF.